This TCR beta chain emerged from a study of blood T cell repertoires in COVID-19. This CDR3 has 18 amino acids. The V and J ends lost 0 bases and 3 bases, in that order; junction bases with no gene match: 8. CDR1 is KGHDR, CDR2 SFDVKD, per germline. The repertoire was sequenced with immunoSEQ multiplex PCR; TCRdb's copy has only in-frame clones and lacks some. The sample comprises 40,000 to 55,000 clones, approximately 80% of which are singletons, and 11% to 15% rests with the top ten. V and J are TRBV24-1 and TRBJ2-2; 8 bases map to TRBD1. Sequencing was carried out using peripheral blood. The source is a human donor in a cohort sampled during active COVID-19. The CDR3 bases are TGTGCCACCAGTGATTTGGGACACGTGACAGGGGACACCGGGGAGCTGTTTTTT. It translates to CATSDLGHVTGDTGELFF.